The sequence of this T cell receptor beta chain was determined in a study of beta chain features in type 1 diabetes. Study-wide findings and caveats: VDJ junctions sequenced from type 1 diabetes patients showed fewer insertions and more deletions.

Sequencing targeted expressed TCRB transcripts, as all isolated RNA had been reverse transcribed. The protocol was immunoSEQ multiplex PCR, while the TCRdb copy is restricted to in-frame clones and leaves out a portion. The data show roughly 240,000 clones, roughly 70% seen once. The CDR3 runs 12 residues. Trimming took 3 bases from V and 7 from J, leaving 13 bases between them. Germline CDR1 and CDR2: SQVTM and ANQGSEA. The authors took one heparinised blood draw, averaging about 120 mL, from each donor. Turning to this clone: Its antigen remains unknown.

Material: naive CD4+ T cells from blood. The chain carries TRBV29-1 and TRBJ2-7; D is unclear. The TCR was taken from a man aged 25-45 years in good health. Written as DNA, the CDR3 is TGCAGCGTTGAGACCCGCCTTGGGGAGCAGTACTTC. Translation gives CSVETRLGEQYF.